The following is a T cell receptor (beta chain) sequence with its context. Clones were read by immunoSEQ multiplex PCR, and TCRdb kept only the in-frame ones, dropping some. This sample has approximately 100,000 clones; 86% occur once, and the top ten carry around a fifth. The CDR3 length is 13 residues. The V gene's germline CDR1 is ENHRY and CDR2 SYGVKD. Deletions cut 0 bases from V and 2 bases from J, with 4 bases between. This sample was taken from a study of control samples from healthy donors and cancer patients. Sequenced: blood. This chain connects TRBV10-3 to TRBJ1-2; D gene ambiguous. This sequence originates from a man aged 25 to 40 in good health. Written as DNA, the CDR3 is TGTGCCATCAGTGAGTCGGGGAACTATGGCTACACCTTC. Its translation is CAISESGNYGYTF.